This T cell receptor (beta chain) was documented in a study of Tregs in tolerant kidney transplant recipients. CD4+CD25+CD127- Tregs, CD4+CD25- non-Tregs, CD4 and CD8 cells were sorted. Before regulatory T cell sorting, thawed PBMCs rested overnight at 37°C in approximately 200 IU/ml IL-2. Germline CDR1 MNHNY, CDR2 SVGAGI (reference sequence). Trimming removed 4 bases from V and 7 bases from J, with 14 bases in between. The CDR3 length is 14 residues. The study's findings and limits: In tolerant patients, donor-specific Tregs outgrew total Tregs, suggesting antigen-driven expansion. Biological reproducibility was not directly addressed in this study.

About this clone itself: Its antigen is unknown.

TCRdb's table, derived via immunoSEQ multiplex PCR, lists solely in-frame clones and lacks some. The profile covers just under 65,000 clones, with nearly 98% appearing a single time and 0.3% to 0.4% taken by the ten largest. The chain carries TRBV6-6 and TRBJ1-3; TRBD1 might be the D (6 bases). The sequence derives from a human donor who received a combined kidney and bone marrow transplant. The sample here was Tregs from blood, taken before the transplant. CDR3: CASSSQGFGNTIYF. CDR3 in DNA: TGTGCCAGCAGTTCGCAGGGGTTTGGGAACACCATATATTTT.